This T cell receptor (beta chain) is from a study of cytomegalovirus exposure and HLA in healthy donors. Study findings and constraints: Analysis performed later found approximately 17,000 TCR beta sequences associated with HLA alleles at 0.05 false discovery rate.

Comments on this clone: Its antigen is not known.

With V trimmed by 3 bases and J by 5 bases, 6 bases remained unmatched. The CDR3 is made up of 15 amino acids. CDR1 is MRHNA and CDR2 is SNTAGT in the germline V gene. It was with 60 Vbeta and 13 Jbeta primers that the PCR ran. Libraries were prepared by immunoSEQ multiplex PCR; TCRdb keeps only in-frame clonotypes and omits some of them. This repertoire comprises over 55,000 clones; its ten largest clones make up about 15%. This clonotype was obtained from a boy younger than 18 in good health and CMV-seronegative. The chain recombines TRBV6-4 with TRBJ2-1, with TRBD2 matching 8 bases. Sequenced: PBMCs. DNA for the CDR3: TGTGCCAGCAGTGAGAGGGGTAGCGGGAACAATGAGCAGTTCTTC. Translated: CASSERGSGNNEQFF.